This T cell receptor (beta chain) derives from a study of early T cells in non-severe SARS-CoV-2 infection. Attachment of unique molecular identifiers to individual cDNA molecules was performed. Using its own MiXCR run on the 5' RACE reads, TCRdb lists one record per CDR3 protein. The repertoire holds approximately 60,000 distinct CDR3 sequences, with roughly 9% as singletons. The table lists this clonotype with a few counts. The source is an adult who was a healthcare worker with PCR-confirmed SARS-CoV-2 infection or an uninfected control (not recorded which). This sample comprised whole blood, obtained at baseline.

In DNA form, the CDR3 reads TGCAGTGCTATTAGCAGGGGCCCTGGAAACACCATATATTTT. Residues: CSAISRGPGNTIYF. The V call is TRBV20-1, the J call TRBJ1-3, with D perhaps matching TRBD1 (6 bases). Trimming left V 4 bases short and J 2 bases short, with 12 bases between. The CDR3 is 14 amino acids. The germline V gene has CDR1 DFQATT and CDR2 SNEGSKA (reference sequence).